This entry lists 22 T cell receptor beta chains sequenced from one sample in a study. TCRdb redid the calling of the 5' RACE reads with MiXCR, one entry per CDR3 protein. The sample shows under 65,000 distinct CDR3 sequences, about 28% of them seen only once. Sequencing was carried out using tumor-infiltrating memory CD4+ T cells sorted from the breast tumor. Subset denoted: memory CD4+ T cells, CD4+CD45RO+CD25-. The source is a female donor with breast cancer.

This clonotype was observed a handful of times. This rearrangement joins TRBV5-1 to TRBJ2-3; 8 bases line up with TRBD2. Trimming cost V 4 bases and J 4 bases; bases outside gene matches: 8. In germline, CDR1 is SGHRS, CDR2 YFSETQ. The length of the CDR3 is 15 residues. The CDR3 region has the DNA TGCGCCAGCAGCCCCGGGGGAGCGGGAGCAGATACGCAGTATTTT. It codes for CASSPGGAGADTQYF.

This clonotype was observed a handful of times. This chain uses TRBV5-1 with TRBJ2-5; D possibly corresponds to TRBD1 (5 bases). The length of the CDR3 is 14 residues. Trimming stripped 2 bases from V and 4 bases from J, with 12 bases between. CDR1 and CDR2 (germline): SGHRS, YFSETQ. The CDR3 DNA sequence: TGCGCCAGCAGCTTTGGGGCGAGGCGAGAGACCCAGTACTTC. It yields the protein CASSFGARRETQYF.

The table lists this clonotype with many counts. The CDR3 region has the DNA TGCGCCAGCAGCCTGCGGCCCGAAGAGACCCAGTACTTC. Protein: CASSLRPEETQYF. V usage is TRBV4-3 and J usage is TRBJ2-5; D ambiguous. Germline V gives CDR1 LGHNA, CDR2 YSLEER. With 4 bases removed from V and 3 bases from J, the gap between germline ends came to 9 bases. The CDR3 spans 13 residues.

V usage is TRBV20-1 and J usage is TRBJ2-3; 9 bases align to TRBD2. The CDR3 is 15 residues long. V trimming: 6 bases; J trimming: 4 bases; junction bases outside the gene matches: 11. The germline gives CDR1 DFQATT, CDR2 SNEGSKA (reference sequence). Here the CDR3 reads CSAIISGSAADTQYF. The CDR3 DNA reads as TGCAGTGCCATAATTAGCGGGAGTGCCGCAGATACGCAGTATTTT.

Only a few counts were recorded for this clonotype. V gene TRBV5-6 combines with J gene TRBJ2-5; D uncertain. The ends were cut back, 0 bases at V and 2 bases at J, with 8 bases in the middle. Per germline, CDR1 SGHDT and CDR2 YYEEEE. The CDR3 has 14 amino acids. Here the CDR3 reads CASSLARQQETQYF. CDR3 nucleotide sequence: TGTGCCAGCAGCTTGGCCCGGCAGCAAGAGACCCAGTACTTC.

This chain connects TRBV5-1 to TRBJ2-2; 9 positions match TRBD1. V lost 3 bases to trimming and J lost 6 bases; unmatched junction nucleotides: 6. The CDR3 consists of 15 residues. The germline CDR1 and CDR2 sequences are SGHRS and YFSETQ. The CDR3 coding sequence is TGCGCCAGCAGCTACAGGGGGCAAGTGGCCGGGGAGCTGTTTTTT. Translated, it gives CASSYRGQVAGELFF.

The table lists this clonotype with many counts. The genes are TRBV6-2 or TRBV6-3 and TRBJ2-7; D unclear. V was cut by 6 bases and J by 2 bases, with 8 bases left in between. The length of the CDR3 is 12 residues. CDR1 is MNHEY, CDR2 SVGEGT, per germline. CDR3 bases: TGTGCCAGCAGCCAAGACACCTACGAGCAGTACTTC. Amino acid sequence: CASSQDTYEQYF.

This clonotype was recorded a few times. This sequence joins TRBV6-5 and TRBJ1-5; D is unclear. The CDR3 consists of 15 residues. Germline lookup yields CDR1 MNHEY and CDR2 SVGAGI. V shed 4 bases and J shed 6 bases, with 16 bases lying between them. CDR3 amino acids: CASSWVAGEGQPQHF. CDR3 DNA: TGTGCCAGCAGTTGGGTAGCCGGGGAAGGTCAGCCCCAGCATTTT.

Turning to this clonotype: One end of the junction varies from germline; a read error may be responsible. This chain connects TRBV5-5 to TRBJ2-5; a weak D match, TRBD2 (5 bases). The CDR3 sequence is 14 residues long. CDR1 and CDR2 from the germline V gene are SGHKS and YYEKEE (reference sequence). The CDR3 DNA is TGTGCCGGCAGCTTCGGATACGGGGTGGAGACCCAGTACTTC. Protein sequence: CAGSFGYGVETQYF.

A remark on this clonotype: One end of the junction is discordant with germline, which a read error may explain. V gene TRBV5-5 combines with J gene TRBJ2-6, with a weak D call TRBD1 (5 bases). This CDR3 region has 15 residues. CDR1 and CDR2 (germline): SGHKS, YYEKEE (reference sequence). Here the CDR3 reads CASSPTQPGANVLIF. The CDR3 nucleotides read TGTGCCAGCAGCCCAACCCAACCTGGGGCCAACGTCCTGATTTTC.

In regard to this clonotype: One end of the junction is discordant with germline, which a read error may explain. The chain joins TRBV7-2 to TRBJ1-6; D not certain. This CDR3 region has 16 residues. The germline V gene has CDR1 SGHTA and CDR2 FQGNSA. The CDR3 loop reads CASSISYSSYNSPLLF. For the CDR3, the DNA is TGTGCCAGCAGCATTAGTTACAGCTCCTATAATTCACCCCTCCTCTTT.

This clonotype was counted many times. The J gene is TRBJ2-5, the V gene TRBV6-1, with unresolved D. Between the trimmed V and J ends, which lost 8 bases and 5 bases, there was a span of 15 bases. The CDR3 is made up of 13 amino acids. Germline V lookup: CDR1 MNHNS, CDR2 SASEGT. CDR3 sequence reads: CASAALNVETQYF. CDR3 nucleotides: TGTGCCAGCGCGGCCCTTAATGTTGAGACCCAGTACTTC.

The rearrangement links TRBV24-1 to TRBJ2-1; 11 nucleotides agree with TRBD2. CDR1 KGHDR and CDR2 SFDVKD come from the germline V gene. CDR3 size: 13 residues. The junction had 6 bases not matched to a gene; V was cut back by 12 bases and J by 6 bases. The CDR3 DNA follows: TGTGCCGGGGGACTAGCGGTCTCCAATGAGCAGTTCTTC. The encoded protein is CAGGLAVSNEQFF.

This clonotype was seen a few times. J is TRBJ1-2 and V is TRBV5-1; D gene uncertain. The CDR3 contains 13 residues. Germline assignment: CDR1 SGHRS and CDR2 YFSETQ. Trimming pared 5 bases from V and 0 bases from J, leaving 8 bases between. The CDR3 DNA reads TGCGCCAGCAGGGTCGGATCTAACTATGGCTACACCTTC. Protein sequence: CASRVGSNYGYTF.

The genes are TRBV5-1 and TRBJ1-4, with D possibly being TRBD1 (6 bases). CDR1 and CDR2 from the germline V gene are SGHRS and YFSETQ. V was trimmed by 2 bases and J by 8 bases, leaving 13 bases between them. This CDR3 has 14 amino acids. CDR3 region: CASSFQGRGEKLFF. CDR3 nucleotides: TGCGCCAGCAGCTTCCAGGGGCGAGGAGAAAAACTGTTTTTT.

The chain recombines TRBV6-5 with TRBJ2-1; tentatively, D is TRBD2 (5 bases). The CDR3 is made up of 15 amino acids. V was cut by 6 bases and J by 2 bases, with 14 bases left in between. Germline V gives CDR1 MNHEY, CDR2 SVGAGI. CDR3 protein: CASSRSGVTYNEQFF. The CDR3 DNA reads TGTGCCAGCAGCCGAAGCGGAGTAACCTACAATGAGCAGTTCTTC.

J is TRBJ2-1 and V is TRBV28, with 9 bases aligning to TRBD1. The CDR3 runs to 16 residues. V was clipped by 3 bases and J by 7 bases; unmatched bases: 10. The germline V gene has CDR1 MDHEN and CDR2 SYDVKM. The CDR3 region is CASSLWGTGRRNEQFF. CDR3 nucleotide sequence: TGTGCCAGCAGTTTGTGGGGGACAGGGAGGCGGAATGAGCAGTTCTTC.

Comments on this clonotype: One end of the junction does not line up with germline, which may come from a read error. The V call is TRBV3-1, the J call TRBJ1-1, with no clear D. The germline CDR1 and CDR2 sequences are LGHDT and YNNKEL (reference sequence). This CDR3 has 13 amino acids. The CDR3, as DNA: TGTGCCAGCAGCCAACTAGGGAACACTGAAGCCTTCTTT. It yields the protein CASSQLGNTEAFF.

This clonotype is judged medium-sized. The chain uses TRBV20-1 and TRBJ1-1, with a possible D match to TRBD1 (6 bases). This CDR3 region has 16 residues. V lost 3 bases and J 1 base, leaving 18 bases between the germline ends. Germline V gene data show CDR1 as DFQATT and CDR2 as SNEGSKA (reference sequence). The CDR3, as DNA: TGCAGTGCTAGCCCCTCGACAGGTCGGACGAACACTGAAGCTTTCTTT. Translating it yields CSASPSTGRTNTEAFF.

The chain recombines TRBV5-1 with TRBJ2-2, with TRBD2 matching 7 bases. The CDR3 contains 14 residues. In germline, CDR1 is SGHRS, CDR2 YFSETQ. With V trimmed by 7 bases and J by 5 bases, 8 bases remained unmatched. The CDR3 loop reads CASSGGSGTGELFF. CDR3 DNA: TGCGCCAGCTCGGGTGGTAGCGGGACCGGGGAGCTGTTTTTT.

This clonotype turned up a few times. The rearrangement links TRBV5-1 to TRBJ2-3; 9 nucleotides line up with TRBD1. The junction had 13 bases not matched to a gene; V was cut back by 4 bases and J by 4 bases. This CDR3 has 17 amino acids. Per the germline V gene, CDR1 is SGHRS and CDR2 is YFSETQ. CDR3 bases: TGCGCCAGCAGCGCGGAGGAGACAGGGGGTTTCTCAGATACGCAGTATTTT. Its protein is CASSAEETGGFSDTQYF.

V gene TRBV28 combines with J gene TRBJ1-1; D not resolved. CDR1 MDHEN and CDR2 SYDVKM come from the germline V gene. The CDR3 loop spans 16 amino acids. V lost 5 bases, J lost 0 bases, and 16 bases lay in between. The CDR3 spells CASSPPTLPMNTEAFF. The CDR3 DNA reads as TGTGCCAGCAGTCCCCCGACGCTGCCCATGAACACTGAAGCTTTCTTT.